This record concerns one TCR beta chain sequence. The antigen it recognizes is unknown. No much larger clone exists at a distance of one base, and base qualities are not known. This sample was taken from a study of shared clonotypes between healthy human individuals (dated by TCRdb to 2020 to 2022). Regarding the complete study: Two women and three men aged 18 to 49 years were included in the cohort. Leukapheresis yielded between about 0.85 and 9.5 billion PBMCs per donor. To increase sequencing depth and limit assay-specific biases, TCR repertoire library preparation and sequencing were carried out by different laboratories using diverse techniques. For each donor, three plates each were used for CD4 naive and CD4 memory, two plates were used for CD8 naive, and one plate was used for CD8 memory. Blood TCR repertoires of a handful of healthy adults were deeply sequenced to estimate repertoire size and the extent of clonotype sharing between individuals.

The paper as a whole reports these results and caveats: Across four donors, around 5% of naive CD4, roughly 3.4% of naive CD8, 2.3% of memory CD4, and roughly 0.4% of memory CD8 clonotypes were shared. Naive subsets generally had larger estimated clonotype richness than memory subsets. Clonotypes shared by all four sorted-subset donors showed higher generation probabilities than non-shared clonotypes. Rarefaction of sorted-subset datasets indicated incomplete sequencing despite the large sequencing depth. Sampling was restricted to blood, and TCR repertoires in tissues likely differ from the TCR repertoires found in blood. Pairwise subsampling indicated that sequencing depth was expected to affect the degree of clonotype sharing among donors. The genetic and exposure-history diversity represented was limited by the small number of donors.

For the CD8 naive samples, CD45RO-negative cells were positively selected for CCR7, yielding a CD45RA+CCR7+ population from which TemRA cells were excluded. The donors were healthy, HIV-negative adults who had no recently reported acute infections or vaccinations. Only Caucasian adults living in Nashville, Tennessee, USA were represented among the donors. Blood was obtained by leukapheresis, after which PBMCs were separated by Ficoll-Histopaque density gradient centrifugation and cryopreserved in liquid nitrogen vapor phase. Analytical flow cytometry was used to check the purity and quantity of every magnetically sorted T cell population. From each sorted fraction, genomic DNA was isolated and quantified by UV absorbance on a Nanodrop 2000c. V was cut back by 0 bases and J by 5 bases, leaving a gap of 11 bases between them. CDR1 and CDR2 are drawn from the germline V gene: SGHAT, FQNNGV. The CDR3, cysteine through phenylalanine, is 15 amino acids long. The DNA shown is the 45-base CDR3, in frame from base 1.

Using the deep immunoSEQ assay, multiplex PCR amplified TCR CDR3 regions from genomic DNA. For each cell subset, the extracted genomic DNA was distributed evenly across all wells of several immunoSEQ 96-well plates, and each plate served as one replicate. Each replicate PCR for sorted subsets received 150 to 250 ng genomic DNA, equal to roughly 33,000 T cell genomes. The purified libraries were quantified using a Qubit 3.0 fluorometer, sized with a Bioanalyzer 2100, and then quantified again using the KAPA Library Quantification kit. Every immunoSEQ 96-well plate was sequenced on a dedicated single-read 150-cycle Illumina NextSeq 550 flow cell. The paper's processing steps were these. Because the immunoSEQ output held only junctional sequences and lacked quality scores, the filtering could not match the filtering applied to full-length reads. Sequences were annotated with PyIR, a Python wrapper for IgBLAST v1.9, and V/J genes and CDR3 were assigned using IMGT germline references. Reads were removed for weak V/J assignments (E-value above 1e-6), missing CDR3, stop codons, out-of-frame junctions, or ambiguous translated residues. V3J clonotypes were defined as sequences sharing the same inferred V gene, J gene, and CDR3 amino acid sequence. The percentage overlap between two repertoires was calculated by dividing the number of shared unique clonotypes by the size of the smaller repertoire. Repertoire richness was assessed with RTK rarefaction, the Chao1 estimator, and Recon v2.1 estimates of unobserved clonotypes. For all TCRbeta clonotypes obtained by the gDNA method from a handful of donors, generation probabilities were computed with OLGA. Imported from immuneACCESS, the table was reduced by TCRdb to in-frame sequences with V and J called. These copies leave out some clones; in studies compared against another copy, an unresolved V gene accounts for under half, and the cause of the remainder is not known. V and J calls and clone size are given by that table; D and trimming were obtained from the DNA. The sample contains approximately 740,000 clones, 80% to 95% of them found a single time. The top ten clones comprise less than 25% of the sample.

The sequence came from a young man in good health. The chain joins TRBV11-2 to TRBJ2-1; there is no confident call for the D gene. Sequencing input: naive CD8+ T cells sorted from blood. The cell subset or site label of this sample denotes: CD45RA+CCR7+. The CDR3 reads CASSLDSLFHNEQFF. Here is the DNA: TGTGCCAGCAGCTTAGACTCTCTGTTCCACAATGAGCAGTTCTTC. The full variable domain, completed from the reference TRBV11-2 and TRBJ2-1 proteins outside the CDR3, reads EAGVAQSPRYKIIEKRQSVAFWCNPISGHATLYWYQQILGQGPKLLIQFQNNGVVDDSQLPKDRFSAERLKGVDSTLKIQPAKLEDSAVYLCASSLDSLFHNEQFFGPGTRLTVL.